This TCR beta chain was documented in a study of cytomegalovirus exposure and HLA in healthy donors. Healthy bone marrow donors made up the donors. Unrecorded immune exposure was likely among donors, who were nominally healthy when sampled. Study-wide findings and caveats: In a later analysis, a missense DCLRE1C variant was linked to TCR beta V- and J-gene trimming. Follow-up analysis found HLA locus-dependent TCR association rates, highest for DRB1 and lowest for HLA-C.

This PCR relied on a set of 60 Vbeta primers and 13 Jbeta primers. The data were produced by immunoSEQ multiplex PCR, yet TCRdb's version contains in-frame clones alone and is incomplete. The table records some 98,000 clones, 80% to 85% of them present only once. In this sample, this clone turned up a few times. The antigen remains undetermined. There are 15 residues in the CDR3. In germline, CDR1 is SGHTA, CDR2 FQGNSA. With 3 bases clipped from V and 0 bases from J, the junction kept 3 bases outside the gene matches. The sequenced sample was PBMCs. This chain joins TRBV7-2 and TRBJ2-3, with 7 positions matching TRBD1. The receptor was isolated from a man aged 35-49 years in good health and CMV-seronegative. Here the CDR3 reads CASSFDRASTDTQYF. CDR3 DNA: TGTGCCAGCAGCTTCGACAGGGCGAGCACAGATACGCAGTATTTT.